A single sample is the source of the 21 T cell receptor beta chains below, sequenced in a study of T cell responses to AZD1222 COVID-19 vaccine. Generated by immunoSEQ multiplex PCR, the TCRdb table keeps only in-frame clones and is missing some. This sample has approximately 220,000 clones; 85% to 95% occur once, and the top ten carry approximately 1%. The specimen comprised peripheral blood, sampled on day 0 of MenACWY control vaccination. The source is an adult in good health.

The chain carries TRBV2 and TRBJ2-3, with 9 bases fitting TRBD2. Germline lookup yields CDR1 SNHLY and CDR2 FYNNEI. V trimming: 4 bases; J trimming: 1 base; junction bases outside the gene matches: 3. CDR3 size: 15 residues. The CDR3 reads CASSAQRGGTDTQYF. The CDR3 coding sequence is TGTGCCAGCAGTGCCCAGCGGGGGGGCACAGATACGCAGTATTTT.

The V and J genes are TRBV16 and TRBJ1-4, with D perhaps TRBD1 (5 bases). Germline V lookup: CDR1 KGHSY, CDR2 FQNENV. The CDR3 spans 14 residues. Trimming pared 0 bases from V and 7 bases from J, leaving 9 bases between. The CDR3 DNA follows: TGTGCCAGCAGCCAATCCTCGAGGGGTGAAAAACTGTTTTTT. This gives the protein CASSQSSRGEKLFF. Looking up the rest from reference TRBV16 and TRBJ1-4 gives the full variable domain: GEEVAQTPKHLVRGEGQKAKLYCAPIKGHSYVFWYQQVLKNEFKFLISFQNENVFDETGMPKERFSAKCLPNSPCSLEIQATKLEDSAVYFCASSQSSRGEKLFFGSGTQLSVL.

Points on this clone: A junction boundary mismatches the germline segment, possibly from a read error. The chain joins TRBV7-9 to TRBJ2-2; TRBD1 aligns across 7 bases. Germline-derived CDR1 and CDR2 are SEHNR and FQNEAQ (reference sequence). This CDR3 region has 15 residues. The CDR3 DNA reads as TGTGCCGGCAGCCACCGGGACAGGAACACCGGGGAGCTGTTTTTT. Translation: CAGSHRDRNTGELFF. Full variable domain (outside the CDR3, taken from reference TRBV7-9 and TRBJ2-2): DTGVSQNPRHKITKRGQNVTFRCDPISEHNRLYWYRQTLGQGPEFLTYFQNEAQLEKSRLLSDRFSAERPKGSFSTLEIQRTEQGDSAMYLCAGSHRDRNTGELFFGEGSRLTVL.

The V and J genes are TRBV12-3 or TRBV12-4 and TRBJ2-5; D possibly corresponds to TRBD2 (5 bases). V was shortened by 2 bases and J by 1 base, with 5 bases between the two germline ends. The CDR3 contains 13 residues. The CDR3 reads CASSLSGQETQYF. The CDR3 nucleotides are TGTGCCAGCAGTTTAAGCGGCCAAGAGACCCAGTACTTC.

The chain links TRBV27 to TRBJ2-5; 12 positions agree with TRBD2. With V trimmed by 3 bases and J by 2 bases, 1 base remained unmatched. The germline gives CDR1 MNHEY, CDR2 SMNVEV (reference sequence). The CDR3 is 15 residues long. This chain's CDR3 is CASSFLAGGQETQYF. CDR3 sequence (DNA): TGTGCCAGCAGTTTCCTAGCGGGGGGGCAAGAGACCCAGTACTTC.

V and J are TRBV30 and TRBJ2-2; D is ambiguous. The germline V gene has CDR1 GTSNPN and CDR2 SVGIG (reference sequence). V was cut by 2 bases and J by 7 bases, with 8 bases left in between. CDR3 length: 12 residues. CDR3 residues: CAWSTGIGELFF. Written as DNA, the CDR3 is TGTGCCTGGAGTACGGGCATCGGGGAGCTGTTTTTT.

This chain connects TRBV7-3 to TRBJ2-2; TRBD2 matches 10 bases. Germline lookup yields CDR1 SGHTA and CDR2 FQGTGA. This CDR3 has 15 amino acids. Germline trimming cut 6 bases from V and 3 bases from J; bases unmatched to any gene: 4. CDR3 region: CASSSSGGYTGELFF. DNA for the CDR3: TGTGCCAGCAGTTCTAGCGGGGGATACACCGGGGAGCTGTTTTTT.

In DNA form, the CDR3 reads TGCGCCAGCAGTGAGCTTCCGGGACAGTATAATTCACCCCTCCACTTT. Translating gives CASSELPGQYNSPLHF. The chain joins TRBV10-1 to TRBJ1-6; TRBD1 matches 7 bases. CDR3 length: 16 amino acids. J gave up 4 bases and V 2 bases, and 5 bases lay outside the gene matches. The V gene's germline CDR1 is WNHNN and CDR2 SYGVQD (reference sequence).

Here the CDR3 DNA reads TGTGCCAGCAGCGGAACAGGTCCTGGAAACACCATATATTTT. The encoded protein is CASSGTGPGNTIYF. The genes are TRBV9 and TRBJ1-3, with TRBD1 as a possible D gene (5 bases). Germline V gene sequence: CDR1 SGDLS, CDR2 YYNGEE. The CDR3 loop spans 14 amino acids. The V gene lost 3 bases and the J gene lost 2 bases, with 9 bases spanning the gap.

The chain joins TRBV28 to TRBJ1-1, with D tentatively TRBD1 (5 bases). The V and J ends lost 2 bases and 11 bases respectively, with 9 bases between them. CDR1 and CDR2 from the germline V gene are MDHEN and SYDVKM. The CDR3 consists of 11 residues. The CDR3 nucleotides read TGTGCCAGCAGTTTACTTAGGGACGCTTTCTTT. Translating it yields CASSLLRDAFF.

This clone showed up just once. The V call is TRBV18, the J call TRBJ1-1, with D hard to call. The CDR3 length is 12 residues. The germline V and J ends were trimmed by 2 bases and 8 bases, with 9 bases remaining between them. Germline V gives CDR1 KGHSH, CDR2 LQKENI. The CDR3 is CASSPGEGEAFF. CDR3 bases: TGTGCCAGCTCACCAGGGGAAGGAGAAGCTTTCTTT.

This rearrangement joins TRBV30 to TRBJ1-4; D remains ambiguous. Germline V CDR1 and CDR2: GTSNPN, SVGIG (reference sequence). The CDR3 runs 12 residues. V was shortened by 1 base and J by 7 bases, with 7 bases between the two germline ends. The CDR3 spells CAWSAPGEKLFF. Written as DNA, the CDR3 is TGTGCCTGGAGTGCCCCAGGTGAAAAACTGTTTTTT.

This clone was counted only a few times. The chain carries TRBV18 and TRBJ1-3; no firm D call. V gave up 4 bases and J gave up 0 bases, with 13 bases separating them. Germline V gene data show CDR1 as KGHSH and CDR2 as LQKENI. The CDR3 runs to 16 residues. CDR3 amino acids: CASSLTQTTSGNTIYF. The CDR3 DNA is TGTGCCAGCTCACTTACTCAGACTACCTCTGGAAACACCATATATTTT.

A note on this clone: The sample has other DNA sequences that encode this CDR3 too. V gene TRBV5-6 combines with J gene TRBJ1-5, with no clear D. V dropped 2 bases and J dropped 1 base, with 7 bases sitting between them. The CDR3 sequence is 14 residues long. Germline V CDR1 and CDR2: SGHDT, YYEEEE. The CDR3 spells CASSFRRSNQPQHF. As DNA, the CDR3 is TGTGCCAGCAGCTTTAGAAGGAGCAATCAGCCCCAGCATTTT.

V usage is TRBV19 and J usage is TRBJ1-3; possibly TRBD1 for D (5 bases). This CDR3 contains 14 residues. Trimming removed 5 bases at V and 2 bases at J, with 10 bases between. The V gene's germline CDR1 is LNHDA and CDR2 SQIVND (reference sequence). CDR3 region: CASSVGAAGNTIYF. CDR3 nucleotides: TGTGCCAGTAGTGTTGGGGCGGCTGGAAACACCATATATTTT.

V gene TRBV15 combines with J gene TRBJ2-3, with unresolved D. The CDR3 spans 13 residues. The germline V gene has CDR1 LNHNV and CDR2 YYDKDF (reference sequence). Between the trimmed V and J ends, which lost 1 base and 4 bases, there was a span of 6 bases. CDR3 residues: CATSRVSSDTQYF. CDR3 nucleotide sequence: TGTGCCACCAGCAGAGTTAGTTCAGATACGCAGTATTTT. Full variable domain (remainder filled in from reference TRBV15 and TRBJ2-3): DAMVIQNPRYQVTQFGKPVTLSCSQTLNHNVMYWYQQKSSQAPKLLFHYYDKDFNNEADTPDNFQSRRPNTSFCFLDIRSPGLGDTAMYLCATSRVSSDTQYFGPGTRLTVL.

This sequence joins TRBV7-2 and TRBJ2-3; 9 nucleotides agree with TRBD1. CDR3 size: 15 residues. Germline V CDR1 and CDR2: SGHTA, FQGNSA. Losses at the gene ends were 4 bases for V and 2 bases for J; bases not matched to a gene: 4. The CDR3 DNA sequence: TGTGCCAGCAGCTGGAGGACAGGGGACACAGATACGCAGTATTTT. Protein: CASSWRTGDTDTQYF. Together with reference TRBV7-2 and TRBJ2-3, the CDR3 gives the full variable domain: GAGVSQSPSNKVTEKGKDVELRCDPISGHTALYWYRQSLGQGLEFLIYFQGNSAPDKSGLPSDRFSAERTGGSVSTLTIQRTQQEDSAVYLCASSWRTGDTDTQYFGPGTRLTVL.

The chain links TRBV28 to TRBJ1-2, with no clear D. CDR3 length equals 13 residues. Germline V gene lookup returns CDR1 MDHEN and CDR2 SYDVKM. With 2 bases removed from V and 0 bases from J, the gap between germline ends came to 4 bases. This CDR3 reads CASSLPSNYGYTF. The DNA of the CDR3 is TGTGCCAGCAGTTTACCCTCTAACTATGGCTACACCTTC.

The sample holds one count of this clone. The chain is built from TRBV3-1 (or the pseudogene TRBV3-2) and TRBJ1-3; TRBD1 is a possible D gene (5 bases). Trimming pared 4 bases from V and 2 bases from J, leaving 15 bases between. Germline CDR1 and CDR2: LGHDT and YNNKEL (reference sequence). This CDR3 has 16 amino acids. In nucleotides, the CDR3 is TGTGCCAGCAGCCCGATTAGAACACAGGCTGGAAACACCATATATTTT. Protein: CASSPIRTQAGNTIYF.

The chain employs TRBV7-3 and TRBJ1-4, with TRBD1 matching over 8 bases. J was trimmed by 7 bases and V by 5 bases; bases with no gene match: 3. The CDR3 spans 13 residues. The germline V gene encodes CDR1 SGHTA and CDR2 FQGTGA. CDR3 coding DNA: TGTGCCAGCAGCCCCGACAGGGGTGAAAAACTGTTTTTT. As protein: CASSPDRGEKLFF. The full variable domain, its missing parts supplied by reference TRBV7-3 and TRBJ1-4, is GAGVSQTPSNKVTEKGKYVELRCDPISGHTALYWYRQSLGQGPEFLIYFQGTGAADDSGLPNDRFFAVRPEGSVSTLKIQRTERGDSAVYLCASSPDRGEKLFFGSGTQLSVL.

V and J are TRBV6-2 or TRBV6-3 and TRBJ1-5; D gene ambiguous. V shed 2 bases and J shed 14 bases, with 13 bases lying between them. From germline, CDR1 is MNHEY and CDR2 SVGEGT. The CDR3 runs 12 residues. CDR3 in amino acids: CASSYGGPNKHF. In DNA form, the CDR3 reads TGTGCCAGCAGTTACGGAGGCCCCAACAAGCATTTT.